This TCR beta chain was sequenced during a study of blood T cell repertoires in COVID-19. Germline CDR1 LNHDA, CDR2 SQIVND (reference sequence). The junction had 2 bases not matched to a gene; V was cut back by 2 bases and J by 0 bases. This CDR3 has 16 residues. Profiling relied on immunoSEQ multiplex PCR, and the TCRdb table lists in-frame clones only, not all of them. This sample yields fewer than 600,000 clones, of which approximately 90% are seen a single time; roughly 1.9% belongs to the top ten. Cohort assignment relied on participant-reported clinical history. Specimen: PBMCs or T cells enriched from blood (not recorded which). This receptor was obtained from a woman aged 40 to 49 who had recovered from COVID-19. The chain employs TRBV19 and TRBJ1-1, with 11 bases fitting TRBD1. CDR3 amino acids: CASSIRGQGVNTEAFF. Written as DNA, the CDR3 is TGTGCCAGTAGTATAAGGGGACAGGGGGTGAACACTGAAGCTTTCTTT.